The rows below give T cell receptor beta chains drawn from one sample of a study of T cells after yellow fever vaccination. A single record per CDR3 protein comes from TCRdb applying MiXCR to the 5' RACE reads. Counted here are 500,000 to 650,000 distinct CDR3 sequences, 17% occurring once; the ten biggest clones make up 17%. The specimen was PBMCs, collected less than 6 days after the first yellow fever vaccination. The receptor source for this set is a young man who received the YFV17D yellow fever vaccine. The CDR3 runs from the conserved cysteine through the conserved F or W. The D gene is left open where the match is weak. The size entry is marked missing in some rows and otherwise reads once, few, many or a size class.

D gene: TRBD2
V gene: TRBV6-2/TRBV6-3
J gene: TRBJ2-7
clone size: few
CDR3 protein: CASSYSTGGRVSYEQYF
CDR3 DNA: TGTGCCAGCAGTTACTCGACGGGGGGAAGAGTCTCGTACGAGCAGTACTTC

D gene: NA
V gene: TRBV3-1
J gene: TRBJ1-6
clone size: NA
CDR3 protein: CASSQMGDAPLHF
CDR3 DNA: TGTGCCAGCAGCCAGATGGGGGACGCACCCCTCCACTTT

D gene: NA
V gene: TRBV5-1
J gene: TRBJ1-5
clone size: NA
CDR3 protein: CASRTAARGRNQPQHF
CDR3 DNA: TGCGCCAGCCGCACGGCGGCGCGTGGTCGCAATCAGCCCCAGCATTTT

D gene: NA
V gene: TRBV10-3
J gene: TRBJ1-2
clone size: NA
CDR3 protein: CATSPGTQTYGYTF
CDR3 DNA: TGTGCCACTTCCCCCGGGACACAGACCTATGGCTACACCTTC

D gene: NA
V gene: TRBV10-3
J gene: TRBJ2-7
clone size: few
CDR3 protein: CAITKGRGDYEQYF
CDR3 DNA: TGTGCCATCACCAAGGGGCGGGGAGATTACGAGCAGTACTTC

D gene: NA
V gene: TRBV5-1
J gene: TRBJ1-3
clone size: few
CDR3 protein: CASSLASTGSSGNTIYF
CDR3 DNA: TGCGCCAGCAGCTTGGCTTCCACAGGGAGCTCTGGAAACACCATATATTTT

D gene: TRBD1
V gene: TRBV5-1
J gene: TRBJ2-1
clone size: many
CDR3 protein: CASSLGTGGNEQFF
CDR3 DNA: TGTGCTAGCAGCTTAGGGACAGGGGGCAATGAGCAGTTCTTC

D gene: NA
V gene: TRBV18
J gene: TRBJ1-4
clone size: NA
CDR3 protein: CASSPPPRNEKLFF
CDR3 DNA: TGTGCCAGCTCACCACCGCCGCGAAATGAAAAACTGTTTTTT

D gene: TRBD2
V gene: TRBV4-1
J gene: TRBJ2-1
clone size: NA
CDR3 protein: CASSHAQLAGGLYNEQFF
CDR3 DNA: TGCGCCAGCAGCCACGCCCAACTAGCGGGGGGGCTTTACAATGAGCAGTTCTTC

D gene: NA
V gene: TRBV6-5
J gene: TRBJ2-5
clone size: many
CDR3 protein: CASSYSGGAETQYF
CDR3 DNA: TGTGCCAGCAGCTATAGCGGTGGGGCGGAGACCCAGTACTTC

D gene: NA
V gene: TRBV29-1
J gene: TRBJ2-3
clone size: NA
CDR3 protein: CSVERRGGDTQYF
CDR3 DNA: TGCAGCGTTGAAAGGCGGGGTGGGGATACGCAGTATTTT

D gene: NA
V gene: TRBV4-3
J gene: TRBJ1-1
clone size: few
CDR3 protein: CASSQVYRDTEAFF
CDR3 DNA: TGCGCCAGCAGCCAAGTCTACCGGGATACTGAAGCTTTCTTT

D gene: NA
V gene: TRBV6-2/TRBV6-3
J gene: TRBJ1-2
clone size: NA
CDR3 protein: CASSYSKPADGYTF
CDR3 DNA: TGTGCCAGCAGTTACTCGAAACCCGCGGACGGCTACACCTTC

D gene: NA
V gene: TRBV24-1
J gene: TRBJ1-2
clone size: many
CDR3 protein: CATSDPTVNYGYTF
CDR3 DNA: TGTGCCACCAGTGACCCGACAGTTAACTATGGCTACACCTTC

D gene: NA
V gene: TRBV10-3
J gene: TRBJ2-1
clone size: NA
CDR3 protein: CAISEQGQPYNEQFF
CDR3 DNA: TGTGCCATCAGTGAGCAGGGGCAGCCCTACAATGAGCAGTTCTTC

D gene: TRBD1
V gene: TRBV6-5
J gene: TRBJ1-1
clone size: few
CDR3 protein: CASSYDQGGTEAFF
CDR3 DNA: TGTGCCAGCAGTTACGATCAGGGGGGCACTGAAGCTTTCTTT

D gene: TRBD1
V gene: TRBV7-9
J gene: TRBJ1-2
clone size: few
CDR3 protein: CASWGHTGGEIYGYTF
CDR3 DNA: TGTGCCAGCTGGGGGCATACAGGGGGCGAAATCTATGGCTACACCTTC

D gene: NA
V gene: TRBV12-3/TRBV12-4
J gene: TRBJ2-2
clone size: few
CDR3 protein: CASSRTSFPGELFF
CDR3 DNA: TGTGCCAGCAGTCGTACTAGTTTCCCCGGGGAGCTGTTTTTT

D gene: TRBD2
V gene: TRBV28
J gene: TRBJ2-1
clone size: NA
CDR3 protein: CASSGSGGLGNEQFF
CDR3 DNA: TGTGCCAGCAGTGGTAGCGGGGGCCTCGGGAATGAGCAGTTCTTC

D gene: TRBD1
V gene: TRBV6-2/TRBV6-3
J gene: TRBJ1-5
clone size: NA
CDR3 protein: CASSSRTGNPPQHF
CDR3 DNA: TGTGCCAGCAGTTCGAGGACAGGGAACCCGCCCCAGCATTTT

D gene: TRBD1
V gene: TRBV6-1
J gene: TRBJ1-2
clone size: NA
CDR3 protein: CASRDRGSYGYTF
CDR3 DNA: TGTGCCAGCAGGGACAGGGGGTCGTATGGCTACACCTTC

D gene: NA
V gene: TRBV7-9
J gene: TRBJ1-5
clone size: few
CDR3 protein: CASSLAGVRQPQHF
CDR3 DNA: TGTGCCAGCAGCTTAGCAGGGGTAAGACAGCCCCAGCATTTT

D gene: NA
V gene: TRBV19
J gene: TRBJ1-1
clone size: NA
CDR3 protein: CASSIEGVEAFF
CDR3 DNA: TGTGCCAGTAGTATAGAGGGAGTTGAAGCTTTCTTT

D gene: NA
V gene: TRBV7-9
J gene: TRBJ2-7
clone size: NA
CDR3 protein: CASRRGNDEQYF
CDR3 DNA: TGTGCCAGCAGGCGAGGTAACGACGAGCAGTACTTC

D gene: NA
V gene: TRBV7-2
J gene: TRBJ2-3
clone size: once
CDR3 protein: CASSGGCGDTQYF
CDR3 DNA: TGTGCCAGCAGCGGGGGGTGCGGGGATACGCAGTATTTT

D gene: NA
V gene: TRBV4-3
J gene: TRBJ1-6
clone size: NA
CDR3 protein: CASSQDSKLQWGSPLHF
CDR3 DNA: TGCGCCAGCAGCCAAGATAGTAAGCTACAGTGGGGTTCACCCCTCCACTTT

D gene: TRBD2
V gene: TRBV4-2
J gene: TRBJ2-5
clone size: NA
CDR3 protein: CASSQFSKGTSGGDFQETQYF
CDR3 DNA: TGTGCCAGCAGCCAATTTTCCAAGGGGACTAGCGGGGGGGACTTCCAAGAGACCCAGTACTTC

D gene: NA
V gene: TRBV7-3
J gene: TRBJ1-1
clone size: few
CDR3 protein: CASSPHGHAIEAFF
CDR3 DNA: TGTGCCAGCAGCCCCCATGGACATGCTATTGAAGCTTTCTTT